Listed here are 5 T cell receptor beta chains from one sample, sequenced in a study of blood T cell repertoires in COVID-19. TCRdb keeps only in-frame clones here, not all; method: immunoSEQ multiplex PCR. The sample lists 150,000 to 200,000 clones, around 90% occurring once. Material: PBMCs or T cells enriched from blood (not recorded which). All receptors come from a woman aged 25 to 45 who had recovered from COVID-19.

This clone appeared once. The V gene is TRBV24-1, the J gene TRBJ1-5; D remains unclear. This CDR3 is 15 amino acids long. With 2 bases removed from V and 2 bases from J, the gap between germline ends came to 9 bases. The germline V gene encodes CDR1 KGHDR and CDR2 SFDVKD. The CDR3 bases are TGTGCCACCAGTGATTCCCGGGGTGGCAATCAGCCCCAGCATTTT. Amino acid sequence: CATSDSRGGNQPQHF.

This clone was counted a single time. V usage is TRBV16 and J usage is TRBJ1-2, with D hard to call. With 4 bases removed from V and 4 bases from J, the gap between germline ends came to 13 bases. Per the germline V gene, CDR1 is KGHSY and CDR2 is FQNENV. The CDR3 length is 14 residues. CDR3 bases: TGTGCCAGCAGCCCGAGACTCGACCTCTATGGCTACACCTTC. Residues: CASSPRLDLYGYTF.

This rearrangement joins TRBV25-1 to TRBJ1-6, with TRBD1 matching over 8 bases. This CDR3 spans 14 amino acids. The V and J ends lost 6 bases and 7 bases, in that order; junction bases with no gene match: 5. Per germline, CDR1 MGHDK and CDR2 SYGVNS. The CDR3 protein is CASSLRQGNSPLHF. CDR3 DNA: TGTGCCAGCAGCCTTAGACAGGGGAATTCACCCCTCCACTTT.

The chain links TRBV29-1 to TRBJ1-2, with D unresolved. CDR3 length equals 12 residues. Germline CDR1 SQVTM, CDR2 ANQGSEA. V lost 4 bases to trimming and J lost 6 bases, with 12 bases between them. DNA of the CDR3: TGCAGCGTTGCAGGAGGGCAGGATGGCTACACCTTC. Translated: CSVAGGQDGYTF. The whole variable domain, remainder taken from reference TRBV29-1 and TRBJ1-2, is SAVISQKPSRDICQRGTSLTIQCQVDSQVTMMFWYRQQPGQSLTLIATANQGSEATYESGFVIDKFPISRPNLTFSTLTVSNMSPEDSSIYLCSVAGGQDGYTFGSGTRLTVV.

This clone came up once. This sequence joins TRBV7-2 and TRBJ2-3; D is ambiguous. The germline gives CDR1 SGHTA, CDR2 FQGNSA. This CDR3 spans 17 amino acids. V gave up 7 bases and J gave up 0 bases, with 20 bases separating them. In nucleotides, the CDR3 is TGTGCCAGCACCCCCACTTCTTCTCCACCTAGCACAGATACGCAGTATTTT. Residues: CASTPTSSPPSTDTQYF.